These 12 T cell receptor beta chains were sequenced from one sample in a study of cytomegalovirus exposure and HLA in healthy donors. A multiplex PCR was run with 60 Vbeta primers and 13 Jbeta primers. The assay was immunoSEQ multiplex PCR, and TCRdb's table has in-frame clones only and misses some. Here the sample table reports roughly 35,000 clones. The specimen sequenced was PBMCs. These receptors were taken from a middle-aged woman in good health and CMV-seropositive.

The CDR3 DNA reads TGCGCCAGCAGTGGGTGGGGGGTGTACTATGGCTACACCTTC. Its translation is CASSGWGVYYGYTF. This rearrangement joins TRBV10-1 to TRBJ1-2; tentatively, D is TRBD1 (5 bases). CDR1 WNHNN and CDR2 SYGVQD come from the germline V gene (reference sequence). The V end lost 4 bases, the J end lost 3 bases, and 12 bases lay between the germline ends. There are 14 residues in the CDR3.

V usage is TRBV30 and J usage is TRBJ1-2; TRBD1 might be the D (6 bases). The CDR3 runs 15 residues. Trimming took off 8 bases at V and 3 bases at J, with 22 bases between the two ends. The germline V gene has CDR1 GTSNPN and CDR2 SVGIG (reference sequence). In DNA form, the CDR3 reads TGTGCCGCAAAGTGGGCAGGGGCGAGAGACTATGGCTACACCTTC. Translation gives CAAKWAGARDYGYTF.

This chain uses TRBV30 with TRBJ1-1; unclear D gene. Between the trimmed V and J ends, which lost 2 bases and 1 base, there was a span of 8 bases. The CDR3 spans 13 residues. The germline gives CDR1 GTSNPN, CDR2 SVGIG (reference sequence). DNA for the CDR3: TGTGCCTGGAGTATCGTCTGGAACACTGAAGCTTTCTTT. Residues: CAWSIVWNTEAFF.

This chain joins TRBV5-8 and TRBJ1-4, with 7 bases fitting TRBD1. Losses at the gene ends were 0 bases for V and 4 bases for J; bases not matched to a gene: 9. Germline V CDR1 and CDR2: SGHTS, YDEGEE. The CDR3 is made up of 17 amino acids. The CDR3 DNA reads as TGTGCCAGCAGCTTGGCGTTCTTGGGGACAGATAATGAAAAACTGTTTTTT. This sequence encodes CASSLAFLGTDNEKLFF.

V usage is TRBV10-3 and J usage is TRBJ2-7; 9 bases are shared with TRBD2. Germline CDR1 is ENHRY and CDR2 is SYGVKD. With 4 bases clipped from V and 2 bases from J, the junction kept 15 bases outside the gene matches. The CDR3 covers 18 residues. This CDR3 reads CAISGNGTSRGTTYEQYF. The CDR3 bases are TGTGCCATCAGTGGGAACGGGACTAGCCGCGGAACTACCTACGAGCAGTACTTC.

V usage is TRBV2 and J usage is TRBJ1-3; D remains unclear. The CDR3 extends over 13 amino acids. From germline, CDR1 is SNHLY and CDR2 FYNNEI. Deletions cut 6 bases from V and 6 bases from J, with 12 bases between. The CDR3 nucleotides read TGTGCCAGCAGGGCGCAGGCCCAAAACACCATATATTTT. This encodes CASRAQAQNTIYF. Complete variable domain (other parts from reference TRBV2 and TRBJ1-3): EPEVTQTPSHQVTQMGQEVILRCVPISNHLYFYWYRQILGQKVEFLVSFYNNEISEKSEIFDDQFSVERPDGSNFTLKIRSTKLEDSAMYFCASRAQAQNTIYFGEGSWLTVV.

The chain has TRBV6-1 and TRBJ2-7; 7 nucleotides align to TRBD1. J was trimmed by 1 base and V by 6 bases; bases with no gene match: 9. The CDR3 consists of 15 residues. Germline CDR1 and CDR2: MNHNS and SASEGT. CDR3 protein: CASRNGQALSYEQYF. DNA for the CDR3: TGTGCCAGCAGGAACGGACAGGCCCTTTCCTACGAGCAGTACTTC.

The genes are TRBV7-9 and TRBJ1-1; 8 bases agree with TRBD1. Germline values: CDR1 SEHNR, CDR2 FQNEAQ (reference sequence). The CDR3 runs to 14 residues. V shed 5 bases and J 8 bases; nucleotides not matched to a gene: 10. Here the CDR3 reads CASSPPTGAIEAFF. The CDR3 nucleotides read TGTGCCAGCAGCCCGCCGACAGGGGCCATAGAAGCTTTCTTT.

The genes are TRBV10-2 and TRBJ2-2, with 7 bases identical to TRBD2. Germline V lookup: CDR1 WSHSY, CDR2 SAAADI. V gave up 4 bases and J gave up 7 bases; unmatched junction bases: 6. The CDR3 has 14 amino acids. CDR3 in DNA: TGCGCCAGCAGTGTGACGGGAGGAATCGGGGAGCTGTTTTTT. Its protein product is CASSVTGGIGELFF.

The chain carries TRBV10-2 and TRBJ2-7; 12 bases line up with TRBD2. The germline gives CDR1 WSHSY, CDR2 SAAADI. Losses at the gene ends were 7 bases for V and 3 bases for J; bases not matched to a gene: 7. CDR3 length: 15 amino acids. CDR3 sequence: CASTLGLAGSYEQYF. The CDR3 DNA reads TGCGCCAGCACCCTAGGACTAGCGGGAAGCTACGAGCAGTACTTC.

The chain carries TRBV5-1 and TRBJ1-4, with TRBD1 as a possible D gene (5 bases). Trimming removed 3 bases from V and 0 bases from J, with 12 bases in between. The CDR3 is 16 residues long. Germline lookup yields CDR1 SGHRS and CDR2 YFSETQ. The CDR3 loop is CASSWGRGSTNEKLFF. The CDR3 DNA reads as TGCGCCAGCAGCTGGGGAAGGGGTTCAACTAATGAAAAACTGTTTTTT.

The rearrangement joins TRBV7-2 to TRBJ1-2; 8 bases are a match to TRBD1. Per the germline V gene, CDR1 is SGHTA and CDR2 is FQGNSA. The CDR3 runs 17 residues. The ends lost 3 bases at V and 4 bases at J; junction bases unmatched: 13. In nucleotides, the CDR3 is TGTGCCAGCAGCTTCGGACAGGGCAACCCAAAGGGCTATGGCTACACCTTC. Amino acid sequence: CASSFGQGNPKGYGYTF.